The 17 T cell receptor beta chains below all came from one sample that was sequenced in a study of cytomegalovirus exposure and HLA in healthy donors. Primers: 60 Vbeta forward and 13 Jbeta reverse. Data came from immunoSEQ multiplex PCR; TCRdb stores just in-frame clones and leaves some out. The repertoire has about 150,000 clones, approximately 85% of them found once; the top ten carry about 8.6%. Sequencing input: PBMCs. These receptors were obtained from a woman between 50 and 59 years old in good health and CMV-seropositive.

Here the CDR3 reads CASSQVAARTDTQYF. DNA of the CDR3: TGCGCCAGCAGCCAAGTGGCGGCCCGCACAGATACGCAGTATTTT. The chain couples TRBV4-1 to TRBJ2-3; the D is unclear. V gave up 1 base and J gave up 1 base, with 9 bases separating them. This CDR3 region has 15 residues. Germline V lookup: CDR1 MGHRA, CDR2 YSYEKL.

This clone was observed once. The rearrangement links TRBV20-1 to TRBJ2-1; D uncertain. V dropped 7 bases and J dropped 7 bases, with 8 bases sitting between them. Per the germline V gene, CDR1 is DFQATT and CDR2 is SNEGSKA (reference sequence). The CDR3 is made up of 10 amino acids. The CDR3 spells CSGVENEQFF. As DNA, the CDR3 is TGCAGTGGGGTGGAGAATGAGCAGTTCTTC.

The chain links TRBV29-1 to TRBJ2-7; 7 bases match TRBD1. The CDR3 length is 11 residues. Losses at the gene ends were 6 bases for V and 3 bases for J; bases not matched to a gene: 2. Germline V gene sequence: CDR1 SQVTM, CDR2 ANQGSEA. The CDR3 spells CSVQGVYEQYF. The DNA for the CDR3 is TGCAGCGTCCAGGGGGTCTACGAGCAGTACTTC.

The chain is built from TRBV5-1 and TRBJ2-1; 8 nucleotides line up with TRBD2. Per the germline V gene, CDR1 is SGHRS and CDR2 is YFSETQ. This CDR3 comprises 15 residues. V was pared by 2 bases and J by 10 bases, with 11 bases of the junction left unmatched. The CDR3 DNA follows: TGCGCCAGCAGCTTAGGACTAGCAGCCCCACGGGAGCAGTTCTTC. Translated: CASSLGLAAPREQFF.

The rearrangement joins TRBV7-3 to TRBJ2-3, with 8 bases aligning to TRBD1. Germline CDR1 SGHTA, CDR2 FQGTGA. CDR3 length equals 12 residues. Trimming at V came to 5 bases and at J to 11 bases, leaving 6 bases not matched to a gene. The CDR3 DNA reads as TGTGCCAGCAGCCCCGGACAGGGTAGGCAGTATTTT. Translation: CASSPGQGRQYF. The variable domain in full, with the rest retrieved from reference TRBV7-3 and TRBJ2-3, is GAGVSQTPSNKVTEKGKYVELRCDPISGHTALYWYRQSLGQGPEFLIYFQGTGAADDSGLPNDRFFAVRPEGSVSTLKIQRTERGDSAVYLCASSPGQGRQYFGPGTRLTVL.

The gene calls are TRBV4-2 and TRBJ2-5; 11 nucleotides agree with TRBD2. CDR3 size: 16 residues. J was trimmed by 1 base and V by 1 base; bases with no gene match: 2. From germline, CDR1 is LGHNA and CDR2 YNFKEQ. CDR3: CASSQGLAGFQETQYF. CDR3 DNA: TGTGCCAGCAGCCAAGGACTAGCGGGGTTCCAAGAGACCCAGTACTTC.

V and J are TRBV2 and TRBJ1-5, with no clear D. Trimming cost V 3 bases and J 0 bases, with 6 bases left between them. Germline CDR1 SNHLY, CDR2 FYNNEI. The CDR3 extends over 14 amino acids. The CDR3 nucleotides read TGTGCCAGCAGTGATTTGAGTAGCAATCAGCCCCAGCATTTT. It translates to CASSDLSSNQPQHF.

J is TRBJ1-5 and V is TRBV19; D unclear. The CDR3 totals 15 residues. Trimming stripped 3 bases from V and 0 bases from J, with 9 bases between. Germline V gives CDR1 LNHDA, CDR2 SQIVND (reference sequence). CDR3 protein: CASSIQAYSNQPQHF. Here the CDR3 DNA reads TGTGCCAGTAGTATCCAGGCCTATAGCAATCAGCCCCAGCATTTT.

There are a few counts of this clone. The rearrangement links TRBV7-2 to TRBJ2-7; the D gene is possibly TRBD2 (6 bases). CDR3 length equals 16 residues. V was cut by 5 bases and J by 1 base, with 18 bases left in between. Germline values: CDR1 SGHTA, CDR2 FQGNSA. The CDR3 loop is CASSRRTAGTSYEQYF. CDR3 bases: TGTGCCAGCAGCAGGAGGACGGCGGGGACTTCCTACGAGCAGTACTTC.

There are a few counts of this clone. The J gene is TRBJ1-2, the V gene TRBV25-1, with 7 bases lining up with TRBD1. This CDR3 has 17 amino acids. V trimming: 0 bases; J trimming: 3 bases; junction bases outside the gene matches: 10. Germline V gene data show CDR1 as MGHDK and CDR2 as SYGVNS. The CDR3 spells CASSEYRGARGDYGYTF. CDR3 bases: TGTGCCAGCAGTGAATACCGAGGGGCCAGGGGGGACTATGGCTACACCTTC.

A single count supports this clone. V gene TRBV9 combines with J gene TRBJ1-5; the match to TRBD1 covers 7 bases. Germline CDR1 and CDR2: SGDLS and YYNGEE. V trimming: 3 bases; J trimming: 8 bases; junction bases outside the gene matches: 5. The CDR3 is 13 residues long. In DNA, the CDR3 is TGTGCCAGCAGCGCCCAGGGGGTAGAGCCCCAGCATTTT. As protein: CASSAQGVEPQHF.

The chain has TRBV7-3 and TRBJ2-3; D perhaps matches TRBD2 (6 bases). Trimming removed 5 bases from V and 1 base from J, with 10 bases in between. This CDR3 is built from 14 residues. Germline-derived CDR1 and CDR2 are SGHTA and FQGTGA. The chain's CDR3 is CASSPPGGTDTQYF. The CDR3 nucleotides read TGTGCCAGCAGCCCACCGGGGGGCACAGATACGCAGTATTTT.

V usage is TRBV2 and J usage is TRBJ1-2; possible D gene TRBD1, 6 bases. The germline V gene encodes CDR1 SNHLY and CDR2 FYNNEI. V was pared by 9 bases and J by 2 bases, with 16 bases between. The CDR3 is made up of 14 amino acids. The CDR3 DNA follows: TGTGCCAGTGTACAGGGCGTGTTAAACTATGGCTACACCTTC. This sequence encodes CASVQGVLNYGYTF.

About this clone: Distinct nucleotide sequences in the sample also encode this CDR3. V and J are TRBV7-3 and TRBJ1-1, with TRBD1 as a possible D gene (5 bases). V lost 5 bases and J 2 bases, leaving 9 bases between the germline ends. In germline, CDR1 is SGHTA, CDR2 FQGTGA. The CDR3 spans 13 residues. The CDR3 loop reads CASSAQGNTEAFF. The CDR3 region has the DNA TGTGCCAGCAGCGCGCAGGGAAACACTGAAGCTTTCTTT.

This chain joins TRBV5-8 and TRBJ2-3, with D possibly matching TRBD2 (6 bases). There are 15 residues in the CDR3. V dropped 2 bases and J dropped 8 bases, with 18 bases sitting between them. Germline CDR1 and CDR2: SGHTS and YDEGEE. The CDR3 bases are TGTGCCAGCAGCTTTTGGGGCGGGGTAGCCGTTACGCAGTATTTT. It encodes CASSFWGGVAVTQYF.

This clone was counted once. The chain recombines TRBV7-9 with TRBJ2-6; TRBD1 matches at 10 bases. Germline V gives CDR1 SEHNR, CDR2 FQNEAQ (reference sequence). J was trimmed by 0 bases and V by 4 bases; bases with no gene match: 9. CDR3 length: 19 amino acids. CDR3 nucleotides: TGTGCCAGCAGCTCGACTCCTGGACAGGGGGACTCTGGGGCCAACGTCCTGACTTTC. Translating it yields CASSSTPGQGDSGANVLTF.

The CDR3 nucleotides read TGTGCCAGCAGTTTCCAACCGCTAGTCGCGGGGAACACAGATACGCAGTATTTT. Translating gives CASSFQPLVAGNTDTQYF. The rearrangement links TRBV27 to TRBJ2-3, with a weak D call TRBD2 (6 bases). Trimming cost V 3 bases and J 2 bases, with 21 bases left between them. There are 18 residues in the CDR3. Germline V gene data show CDR1 as MNHEY and CDR2 as SMNVEV (reference sequence).